This T cell receptor beta chain was sequenced for a study of blood T cell repertoires in COVID-19. Study-level information: Samples of COVID-19 (acute and convalescent) were obtained from the United States, Italy and Spain.

The CDR3 sequence is 13 residues long. CDR1 is GTSNPN, CDR2 SVGIG, per germline (reference sequence). Trimming cost V 5 bases and J 0 bases, with 10 bases left between them. This clone appeared once. The assay was immunoSEQ multiplex PCR, and TCRdb's table has in-frame clones only and misses some. The table lists more than 300,000 clones, about 88% of them singletons. The clonotype was recovered from a woman aged 18 to 35 who had recovered from COVID-19. Sequencing used PBMCs or T cells enriched from blood (not recorded which). J is TRBJ1-1 and V is TRBV30; no clear D. CDR3 in amino acids: CAWGGPMNTEAFF. Here the CDR3 DNA reads TGTGCCTGGGGAGGGCCCATGAACACTGAAGCTTTCTTT.